These 28 T cell receptor beta chains were sequenced from one sample in a study of blood T cell repertoires in COVID-19. The assay was immunoSEQ multiplex PCR, and TCRdb's table has in-frame clones only and misses some. The sample gives 200,000 to 250,000 clones, roughly 76% of which show up once; roughly 8% is in the top ten. Sequencing was performed on peripheral blood. The receptors were gathered from a woman aged 80 or over with COVID-19, enrolled during active disease.

This clone was counted a single time. The genes are TRBV5-1 and TRBJ1-1; possible D gene TRBD1, 5 bases. CDR3 size: 16 residues. V was pared by 4 bases and J by 3 bases, with 19 bases between. The germline V gene has CDR1 SGHRS and CDR2 YFSETQ. The CDR3 DNA is TGCGCCAGCAGCCGAGCAGGGTATCAGGGCGACACTGAAGCTTTCTTT. The encoded protein is CASSRAGYQGDTEAFF.

The gene calls are TRBV19 and TRBJ2-1, with 11 bases identical to TRBD2. CDR1 LNHDA and CDR2 SQIVND come from the germline V gene (reference sequence). The CDR3 runs to 16 residues. J was trimmed by 5 bases and V by 4 bases; bases with no gene match: 7. CDR3 DNA sequence: TGTGCCAGTAGTACTTTCGGGACTAGCGGAAACAATGAGCAGTTCTTC. Translated: CASSTFGTSGNNEQFF.

V is TRBV5-4 and J is TRBJ1-4; 7 positions agree with TRBD1. With V trimmed by 2 bases and J by 0 bases, 7 bases remained unmatched. Germline lookup yields CDR1 SGHNT and CDR2 YYREEE (reference sequence). This CDR3 is built from 17 residues. The CDR3 DNA reads TGTGCCAGCAGCTTTCGGGACAGCCAAGCAACTAATGAAAAACTGTTTTTT. The encoded protein is CASSFRDSQATNEKLFF.

V usage is TRBV27 and J usage is TRBJ1-1; D remains unclear. The CDR3 contains 9 residues. Germline-derived CDR1 and CDR2 are MNHEY and SMNVEV (reference sequence). V was shortened by 6 bases and J by 7 bases, with 3 bases between the two germline ends. The CDR3 region has the DNA TGTGCCAGCAGCTTTGAAGCTTTCTTT. This encodes CASSFEAFF.

V is TRBV19 and J is TRBJ1-1; 8 bases agree with TRBD1. This CDR3 is built from 14 residues. The V gene's germline CDR1 is LNHDA and CDR2 SQIVND (reference sequence). J lost 7 bases, V lost 5 bases, and 9 bases had no gene match. The CDR3 sequence is CASSAAGGQGEAFF. Written as DNA, the CDR3 is TGTGCCAGTAGTGCGGCAGGGGGCCAGGGTGAAGCTTTCTTT.

Notes on this clone: The junction shows a germline mismatch at one end, possibly a read error. The CDR3 here is CASIYGGGRETLHF. CDR3 in DNA: TGTGCCAGCATTTACGGGGGGGGCAGGGAGACCCTCCACTTT. The chain uses TRBV6-5 and TRBJ1-6; D may be TRBD1 (6 bases). The CDR3 extends over 14 amino acids. Germline V gives CDR1 MNHEY, CDR2 SVGAGI.

The chain is built from TRBV5-1 and TRBJ1-3; no reliable D call. Germline V CDR1 and CDR2: SGHRS, YFSETQ. The CDR3 loop spans 14 amino acids. V was shortened by 0 bases and J by 1 base, with 5 bases between the two germline ends. In DNA, the CDR3 is TGCGCCAGCAGCTTGGCGGGGTCTGGAAACACCATATATTTT. Amino acids: CASSLAGSGNTIYF.

The V gene is TRBV28, the J gene TRBJ1-2, with D maybe TRBD1 (6 bases). This CDR3 has 14 residues. Between the trimmed V and J ends, which lost 5 bases and 3 bases, there was a span of 13 bases. The V gene's germline CDR1 is MDHEN and CDR2 SYDVKM. CDR3 residues: CASSTGQIYYGYTF. In DNA, the CDR3 is TGTGCCAGCAGTACAGGGCAAATCTACTATGGCTACACCTTC.

The chain joins TRBV6-5 to TRBJ1-1, with a tentative D call TRBD1 (6 bases). Trimming removed 6 bases from V and 2 bases from J, with 16 bases in between. This CDR3 comprises 15 residues. Germline V CDR1 and CDR2: MNHEY, SVGAGI. The CDR3 DNA follows: TGTGCCAGCAGAGATCCCGGGACACCTAACACTGAAGCTTTCTTT. It yields the protein CASRDPGTPNTEAFF.

The chain uses TRBV30 and TRBJ1-5, with D possibly TRBD1 on 5 matching bases. Germline values: CDR1 GTSNPN, CDR2 SVGIG (reference sequence). CDR3 length: 13 residues. The V end lost 3 bases, the J end lost 4 bases, and 10 bases lay between the germline ends. The CDR3 nucleotides read TGTGCCTGGAGCAAAGGGACTAATCAGCCCCAGCATTTT. It yields the protein CAWSKGTNQPQHF.

The rearrangement uses TRBV9 and TRBJ1-6, with 10 bases that match TRBD1. The CDR3 spans 15 residues. Germline CDR1 and CDR2: SGDLS and YYNGEE. The ends lost 0 bases at V and 9 bases at J; junction bases unmatched: 3. CDR3 in DNA: TGTGCCAGCAGCGTAGGTGGGACAGGGGTTTCACCCCTCCACTTT. Translation: CASSVGGTGVSPLHF.

The table lists this clone with a count of one. The rearrangement links TRBV7-9 to TRBJ2-2; TRBD1 is a possible D gene (6 bases). In germline, CDR1 is SEHNR, CDR2 FQNEAQ (reference sequence). V lost 5 bases and J 6 bases, leaving 10 bases between the germline ends. The CDR3 totals 13 residues. CDR3 protein: CASSNQGSGELFF. Written as DNA, the CDR3 is TGTGCCAGCAGCAATCAGGGGTCCGGGGAGCTGTTTTTT.

This clone appeared a few times. The chain recombines TRBV4-1 with TRBJ2-7; weak D call: TRBD2 (6 bases). With 6 bases removed from V and 4 bases from J, the gap between germline ends came to 16 bases. CDR3 length equals 14 residues. CDR1 is MGHRA and CDR2 is YSYEKL in the germline V gene. For the CDR3, the DNA is TGCGCCAGCAGATCCGTGGCCGGGGGATACGAGCAGTACTTC. Translation: CASRSVAGGYEQYF.

This chain uses TRBV15 with TRBJ1-2; unclear D gene. Trimming took off 1 base at V and 10 bases at J, with 10 bases between the two ends. In germline, CDR1 is LNHNV, CDR2 YYDKDF (reference sequence). CDR3 length: 12 amino acids. The DNA of the CDR3 is TGTGCCACCAGCAGAGGAACAGCCGTCTACACCTTC. It specifies CATSRGTAVYTF.

Only one count was recorded for this clone. The chain is built from TRBV7-2 and TRBJ1-1; D unclear. The CDR3 spans 11 residues. Trimming pared 1 base from V and 7 bases from J, leaving 4 bases between. CDR1 SGHTA and CDR2 FQGNSA come from the germline V gene. CDR3 sequence: CASSLGSEAFF. The CDR3 DNA reads as TGTGCCAGCAGCTTAGGGAGTGAAGCTTTCTTT.

This sequence joins TRBV6-6 and TRBJ1-5; no clear D gene. Trimming took off 8 bases at V and 4 bases at J, with 9 bases between the two ends. The CDR3 length is 12 residues. Germline CDR1 and CDR2: MNHNY and SVGAGI (reference sequence). CDR3 sequence: CASEAHNQPQHF. The DNA of the CDR3 is TGTGCCAGCGAGGCACATAATCAGCCCCAGCATTTT.

The chain has TRBV5-1 and TRBJ1-3, with a weak D call TRBD1 (6 bases). Germline V gives CDR1 SGHRS, CDR2 YFSETQ. This CDR3 comprises 14 residues. Deletions cut 5 bases from V and 0 bases from J, with 9 bases between. CDR3 bases: TGCGCCAGCAGGGAACAGGGCTCTGGAAACACCATATATTTT. This sequence encodes CASREQGSGNTIYF.

The V call is TRBV24-1, the J call TRBJ2-2; TRBD1 is a possible D gene (6 bases). This CDR3 spans 17 amino acids. V was trimmed by 6 bases and J by 5 bases, leaving 21 bases between them. Germline CDR1 KGHDR, CDR2 SFDVKD. CDR3 nucleotide sequence: TGTGCCACCAGTTCCTCCTCGGGACAATCTCAAACCGGGGAGCTGTTTTTT. This sequence encodes CATSSSSGQSQTGELFF.

The chain uses TRBV12-5 and TRBJ1-4; D is unresolved. The CDR3 spans 15 residues. Looked up from germline, CDR1 is LGHNT and CDR2 is FRNRAP. Deletions cut 7 bases from V and 4 bases from J, with 16 bases between. The CDR3 reads CASAPIGVGNEKLFF. The DNA of the CDR3 is TGTGCTAGTGCTCCGATCGGGGTTGGTAATGAAAAACTGTTTTTT.

This chain uses TRBV18 with TRBJ1-4; 7 bases are a match to TRBD1. The length of the CDR3 is 14 residues. Germline V gene lookup returns CDR1 KGHSH and CDR2 LQKENI. V was pared by 3 bases and J by 5 bases, with 3 bases of the junction left unmatched. As DNA, the CDR3 is TGTGCCAGCTCACCGGGACAGCCCAATGAAAAACTGTTTTTT. This encodes CASSPGQPNEKLFF.

CDR3: CASSHGQVSRMRAQHF. The CDR3 region has the DNA TGTGCCAGCAGTCATGGACAGGTTTCCCGTATGAGAGCCCAGCATTTT. The V and J genes are TRBV6-2 or TRBV6-3 and TRBJ1-5, with 7 bases fitting TRBD1. This CDR3 has 16 amino acids. Unmatched junction bases numbered 18, after V lost 5 bases and J lost 11 bases. Per germline, CDR1 MNHEY and CDR2 SVGEGT.

This clone has just a few counts. An end of the junction differs from the germline gene, which may be a read error. The V and J genes are TRBV24-1 and TRBJ1-4; 9 bases align to TRBD1. The CDR3 is made up of 16 amino acids. Per the germline V gene, CDR1 is KGHDR and CDR2 is SFDVKD. The CDR3 loop reads CAPRAGQGVEGGKLFF. The DNA of the CDR3 is TGTGCCCCCAGGGCGGGACAGGGAGTAGAGGGCGGAAAACTGTTTTTT.

A single count supports this clone. The V gene is TRBV12-3 or TRBV12-4, the J gene TRBJ2-2, with D possibly TRBD2 on 5 matching bases. The V gene lost 4 bases and the J gene lost 8 bases, with 11 bases spanning the gap. CDR3 length equals 13 residues. The CDR3 reads CASSSGRTGELFF. In DNA form, the CDR3 reads TGTGCCAGCAGTTCCGGACGGACTGGGGAGCTGTTTTTT.

DNA of the CDR3: TGCGCCAGCAGCCCCCCGGGGGTTAGCGAGCAGTACTTC. Translation gives CASSPPGVSEQYF. The V call is TRBV5-1, the J call TRBJ2-7, with D possibly TRBD2 on 6 matching bases. V dropped 4 bases and J dropped 6 bases, with 14 bases sitting between them. This CDR3 region has 13 residues. The germline CDR1 and CDR2 sequences are SGHRS and YFSETQ.

The chain couples TRBV7-2 to TRBJ2-3; TRBD2 agrees at 12 bases. Germline trimming cut 1 base from V and 4 bases from J; bases unmatched to any gene: 3. Germline CDR1 and CDR2: SGHTA and FQGNSA. The CDR3 spans 16 residues. The CDR3 is CASSLEASGGADTQYF. The DNA of the CDR3 is TGTGCCAGCAGCTTAGAAGCTAGCGGGGGGGCAGATACGCAGTATTTT.

The chain couples TRBV29-1 to TRBJ1-2, with 9 bases aligning to TRBD1. Trimming at V came to 6 bases and at J to 8 bases, leaving 10 bases not matched to a gene. Germline V lookup: CDR1 SQVTM, CDR2 ANQGSEA. The CDR3 sequence is 13 residues long. The CDR3 sequence is CSVTPGQGLGYTF. The CDR3 DNA follows: TGCAGCGTAACCCCGGGACAGGGCTTGGGCTACACCTTC.

The chain couples TRBV11-2 to TRBJ2-5; the D gene is possibly TRBD1 (6 bases). Trimming took off 2 bases at V and 3 bases at J, with 13 bases between the two ends. This CDR3 contains 15 residues. Germline CDR1 reads SGHAT; CDR2 reads FQNNGV. The CDR3 loop reads CASSLQGWAEETQYF. CDR3 bases: TGTGCCAGCAGCTTACAGGGGTGGGCAGAAGAGACCCAGTACTTC.

This chain links TRBV30 with TRBJ2-7, with TRBD2 as a possible D gene (6 bases). Trimming removed 5 bases from V and 5 bases from J, with 13 bases in between. The CDR3 contains 12 residues. The germline V gene encodes CDR1 GTSNPN and CDR2 SVGIG (reference sequence). This CDR3 reads CAWGGAGDEQYF. The CDR3 coding sequence is TGTGCCTGGGGAGGAGCGGGCGACGAGCAGTACTTC.